This is a list of T cell receptor beta chains from one sample in a study of blood T cell repertoires in COVID-19. The protocol was immunoSEQ multiplex PCR, while the TCRdb copy is restricted to in-frame clones and leaves out a portion. The table shows roughly 170,000 clones, with about 85% occurring only once. The sequenced sample consisted of peripheral blood. All receptors derive from a woman in her fifties or sixties with COVID-19, enrolled during active disease. Each CDR3 is given with its conserved first and last residue. Fields, in order: V gene, CDR3 protein.

v_gene: TRBV19
CDR3aa: CASSPRGSYNEKLFF

v_gene: TRBV7-8
CDR3aa: CASSLAGGHGQPQHF

v_gene: TRBV6-5
CDR3aa: CASSYSIQQPQHF

v_gene: TRBV9
CDR3aa: CASSVGAGQINQPQHF

v_gene: TRBV11-2
CDR3aa: CASSLGLRQGAADTQYF

v_gene: TRBV7-9
CDR3aa: CASSVQGTGEKLFF

v_gene: TRBV6-5
CDR3aa: CASTWDRGLRSQHF

v_gene: TRBV5-1
CDR3aa: CASSLGLAGGPETQYF

v_gene: TRBV3-1/TRBV3-2
CDR3aa: CASSQAHSGSETQYF

v_gene: TRBV7-2
CDR3aa: CASSSPVVETQYF

v_gene: TRBV19
CDR3aa: CASRRDRNTEAFF

v_gene: TRBV29-1
CDR3aa: CSVEDLPGRGNTEAFF

v_gene: TRBV28
CDR3aa: CASSLAGAGEKLFF

v_gene: TRBV28
CDR3aa: CASSPQGINNSPLHF

v_gene: TRBV7-6
CDR3aa: CASSLAWDRGDEQFF

v_gene: TRBV2
CDR3aa: CASSELVLGTDTQYF

v_gene: TRBV27
CDR3aa: CASSRDIVYEQYF

v_gene: TRBV3-1/TRBV3-2
CDR3aa: CASSHGGGNGYTF

v_gene: TRBV19
CDR3aa: CASSTDPRDRGTPEQYF

v_gene: TRBV30
CDR3aa: CAWKGRSPINEKLFF

v_gene: TRBV27
CDR3aa: CASSFQKNTEAFF

v_gene: TRBV7-2
CDR3aa: CASSLGSGGSYEQYF

v_gene: TRBV28
CDR3aa: CASADSGGARETQYF

v_gene: TRBV6-6
CDR3aa: CASRAGTGGNTIYF

v_gene: TRBV27
CDR3aa: CASSFNNQPQHF

v_gene: TRBV5-1
CDR3aa: CASSFGLAGGAGETQYF

v_gene: TRBV7-9
CDR3aa: CASSSTRDRPTDTQYF

v_gene: TRBV28
CDR3aa: CASSLSGEDNYGYTF

v_gene: TRBV11-3
CDR3aa: CASSLLDGVDEQYF

v_gene: TRBV2
CDR3aa: CASSPGTSVGKLFF

v_gene: TRBV7-6
CDR3aa: CASSLGQKETQYF

v_gene: TRBV10-3
CDR3aa: CATRQGAGNTEAFF

v_gene: TRBV4-1
CDR3aa: CASSQDPGSYNEQFF

v_gene: TRBV7-3
CDR3aa: CASSLREKGEQFF

v_gene: TRBV19
CDR3aa: CASSKKPQGARETQYF

v_gene: TRBV6-1
CDR3aa: CASSDPPRDEQYF

v_gene: TRBV28
CDR3aa: CASSLSQADYGYTF

v_gene: TRBV6-5
CDR3aa: CASSYQRGRTEAFF

v_gene: TRBV10-3
CDR3aa: CAIRDTGEAFF

v_gene: TRBV3-1/TRBV3-2
CDR3aa: CASSQVVTGELFF

v_gene: TRBV7-9
CDR3aa: CASSVIAYEQYF

v_gene: TRBV3-1/TRBV3-2
CDR3aa: CASSQGTEWTEAFF